What follows is one TCR beta chain and its context. CDR1 is GTSNPN and CDR2 is SVGIG in the germline V gene (reference sequence). Trimming took off 4 bases at V and 4 bases at J, with 7 bases between the two ends. This CDR3 has 11 amino acids. Source study methods: Nucleated cell counts were estimated from reference gene primer amplification. The assay was immunoSEQ multiplex PCR, and TCRdb's table has in-frame clones only and misses some. The D gene and trimming were derived from the DNA, and the V and J assignments and clone size from that table. The table lists around 200,000 clones, 80% to 90% of them singletons. These data are taken from a study of blood T cell repertoires in COVID-19. Across the study: Acute and convalescent COVID-19 specimens originated in the United States, Italy and Spain. The analysed material was cDNA or gDNA that came from T cells, B-cell-depleted T cells, or PBMCs.

The sequence came from an elderly woman with acute or convalescent COVID-19. This sequence joins TRBV30 and TRBJ1-2; no reliable D call. Input material: peripheral blood. CDR3: CAWTSGYGYTF. CDR3 DNA sequence: TGTGCCTGGACATCGGGCTATGGCTACACCTTC.